This passage covers 2 T cell receptor beta chains from one sample sequenced in a study of a mutant IDH1 vaccine in newly diagnosed glioma. Only in-frame clones appear in the TCRdb table, and some are missing; sequencing was by immunoSEQ multiplex PCR. The data hold around 33,000 clones, with approximately 80% observed a single time. As for time point: baseline, week 1 (first vaccination visit). Treatment: pre-vaccination baseline after standard-of-care therapy. The source material was peripheral blood mononuclear cells (PBMCs), sampled from a glioma patient treated with radiotherapy, temozolomide or both. These receptors originate from a man aged 50 to 59 with glioma. Some clones in this sample may be carry-over from other donors' samples.

The V call is TRBV4-1, the J call TRBJ1-2; D gene uncertain. In germline, CDR1 is MGHRA, CDR2 YSYEKL. The ends were cut back, 4 bases at V and 0 bases at J, with 12 bases in the middle. The CDR3 loop spans 15 amino acids. The CDR3 DNA reads as TGCGCCAGCAGCCCCGGACCGGGAACTAACTATGGCTACACCTTC. It yields the protein CASSPGPGTNYGYTF.

J is TRBJ1-1 and V is TRBV30, with D unclear. The CDR3 sequence is 15 residues long. V was cut by 3 bases and J by 0 bases, with 14 bases left in between. CDR1 and CDR2 from the germline V gene are GTSNPN and SVGIG (reference sequence). The CDR3 spells CAWRDKKQMNTEAFF. In nucleotides, the CDR3 is TGTGCCTGGAGAGACAAGAAGCAAATGAACACTGAAGCTTTCTTT.